These 23 T cell receptor beta chains originate from one sample sequenced in a study of blood T cell repertoires in COVID-19. The method was immunoSEQ multiplex PCR; TCRdb's version includes in-frame clones alone and lacks a portion of them. The sample comprises around 200,000 clones, approximately 88% of which are singletons, and about a tenth rests with the top ten. The sample comprised PBMCs or T cells enriched from blood (not recorded which). These receptors all come from a man younger than 30 with acute COVID-19.

The chain links TRBV7-9 to TRBJ2-1, with 9 bases aligning to TRBD1. The germline V gene has CDR1 SEHNR and CDR2 FQNEAQ (reference sequence). The CDR3 spans 15 residues. V dropped 3 bases and J dropped 4; count of bases not matched to a gene: 4. This CDR3 reads CASSFGTGIYNEQFF. The CDR3 DNA reads as TGTGCCAGCAGCTTTGGGACAGGGATTTACAATGAGCAGTTCTTC.

The chain uses TRBV12-3 or TRBV12-4 and TRBJ2-2; D remains unclear. Trimming removed 3 bases from V and 6 bases from J, with 8 bases in between. The CDR3 spans 13 residues. The CDR3, as DNA: TGTGCCAGCAGTTTTACGGTGCCCGGGGAGCTGTTTTTT. Translating it yields CASSFTVPGELFF.

The chain employs TRBV7-9 and TRBJ1-2; TRBD1 is a possible D gene (6 bases). Trimming left V 0 bases short and J 8 bases short, with 16 bases between. The CDR3 is made up of 15 amino acids. Germline CDR1 is SEHNR and CDR2 is FQNEAQ (reference sequence). CDR3 DNA: TGTGCCAGCAGCTTAGCCCTGGGGGGGGCAGGAGGCTACACCTTC. Its translation is CASSLALGGAGGYTF.

The DNA for the CDR3 is TGTGCCAGCTCACCTATATCAGAAACCCAGTGGTTCTTC. Protein sequence: CASSPISETQWFF. V usage is TRBV18 and J usage is TRBJ2-1, with D unresolved. Germline values: CDR1 KGHSH, CDR2 LQKENI. This CDR3 spans 13 amino acids. V lost 3 bases to trimming and J lost 15 bases, with 18 bases between them.

This clone showed up just once. This sequence joins TRBV10-3 and TRBJ2-3; the match to TRBD2 covers 9 bases. The junction had 5 bases not matched to a gene; V was cut back by 2 bases and J by 5 bases. The CDR3 is 15 residues long. In germline, CDR1 is ENHRY, CDR2 SYGVKD. CDR3 nucleotide sequence: TGTGCCATCAGTGAGGTAGCGGGAGAGATAGATACGCAGTATTTT. This gives the protein CAISEVAGEIDTQYF.

This clone was counted between two and nine times. The chain carries TRBV7-9 and TRBJ1-2; D is unclear. Trimming left V 4 bases short and J 4 bases short, with 10 bases between. CDR1 SEHNR and CDR2 FQNEAQ come from the germline V gene (reference sequence). This CDR3 comprises 13 residues. The CDR3 bases are TGTGCCAGCAGCTCTAATCCAGGCTATGGCTACACCTTC. Amino acid sequence: CASSSNPGYGYTF. Complete variable domain (other parts from reference TRBV7-9 and TRBJ1-2): DTGVSQNPRHKITKRGQNVTFRCDPISEHNRLYWYRQTLGQGPEFLTYFQNEAQLEKSRLLSDRFSAERPKGSFSTLEIQRTEQGDSAMYLCASSSNPGYGYTFGSGTRLTVV.

The chain has TRBV18 and TRBJ2-1; maybe TRBD2 (5 bases). The V gene's germline CDR1 is KGHSH and CDR2 LQKENI. V lost 2 bases and J 8 bases, leaving 13 bases between the germline ends. The length of the CDR3 is 14 residues. This CDR3 reads CASSPALGRDEQFF. In DNA, the CDR3 is TGTGCCAGCTCACCAGCACTAGGGCGAGATGAGCAGTTCTTC.

The V gene is TRBV3-1 (or the pseudogene TRBV3-2), the J gene TRBJ2-1; D might be TRBD2 (6 bases). The germline V gene encodes CDR1 LGHDT and CDR2 YNNKEL (reference sequence). V lost 0 bases, J lost 5 bases, and 14 bases lay in between. This CDR3 region has 16 residues. The CDR3 loop is CASSQDRGLLDNEQFF. The CDR3 region has the DNA TGTGCCAGCAGCCAAGATCGGGGACTTTTAGACAATGAGCAGTTCTTC.

The chain joins TRBV4-1 to TRBJ2-1, with D perhaps TRBD2 (5 bases). With 7 bases removed from V and 7 bases from J, the gap between germline ends came to 17 bases. Germline CDR1 reads MGHRA; CDR2 reads YSYEKL. This CDR3 contains 14 residues. Here the CDR3 reads CASNRADVTNEQFF. CDR3 nucleotides: TGCGCCAGCAATCGAGCGGATGTTACTAATGAGCAGTTCTTC.

The chain has TRBV6-5 and TRBJ2-7; D perhaps matches TRBD2 (5 bases). Trimming stripped 4 bases from V and 3 bases from J, with 10 bases between. The germline CDR1 and CDR2 sequences are MNHEY and SVGAGI. This CDR3 has 13 residues. CDR3 DNA: TGTGCCAGCAGTTCACTAGTCAACTACGAGCAGTACTTC. It yields the protein CASSSLVNYEQYF.

This clone has only one observation. The chain links TRBV4-3 to TRBJ2-1, with 8 bases lining up with TRBD2. The CDR3 is made up of 17 amino acids. Trimming took 4 bases from V and 7 from J; bases not matched to a gene: 15. Per the germline V gene, CDR1 is LGHNA and CDR2 is YSLEER. The CDR3 nucleotides read TGCGCCAGCAGCCCCCTTTGGCGGGGACTAGTATCTAATGAGCAGTTCTTC. It yields the protein CASSPLWRGLVSNEQFF.

CDR3 sequence reads: CASSHPTGKAFF. CDR3 sequence (DNA): TGTGCCAGCAGTCACCCGACAGGTAAAGCTTTCTTT. The chain employs TRBV12-3 or TRBV12-4 and TRBJ1-1; possibly TRBD1 for D (6 bases). V was pared by 5 bases and J by 9 bases, with 13 bases between. This CDR3 has 12 amino acids.

The chain combines TRBV27 with TRBJ1-5, with 9 bases fitting TRBD1. The CDR3 covers 14 residues. J gave up 8 bases and V 6 bases, and 8 bases lay outside the gene matches. CDR1 and CDR2 from the germline V gene are MNHEY and SMNVEV (reference sequence). The DNA for the CDR3 is TGTGCCAGCAGACAACAGGGGGCATGGAAGCCCCAGCATTTT. Translated: CASRQQGAWKPQHF.

This clone was seen just once. The same CDR3 is also encoded by other DNA sequences in this sample. The rearrangement links TRBV5-1 to TRBJ2-5, with D maybe TRBD1 (5 bases). The V and J ends lost 0 bases and 1 base respectively, with 7 bases between them. Germline V gene sequence: CDR1 SGHRS, CDR2 YFSETQ. This CDR3 spans 14 amino acids. CDR3 in DNA: TGCGCCAGCAGCTTGGGGCAGGGCCAAGAGACCCAGTACTTC. This codes for CASSLGQGQETQYF. The complete variable domain, with remaining parts taken from reference TRBV5-1 and TRBJ2-5, reads KAGVTQTPRYLIKTRGQQVTLSCSPISGHRSVSWYQQTPGQGLQFLFEYFSETQRNKGNFPGRFSGRQFSNSRSEMNVSTLELGDSALYLCASSLGQGQETQYFGPGTRLLVL.

The chain recombines TRBV29-1 with TRBJ1-2; weak D call: TRBD1 (6 bases). The CDR3 consists of 13 residues. Germline lookup yields CDR1 SQVTM and CDR2 ANQGSEA. The V gene lost 1 base and the J gene lost 4 bases, with 10 bases spanning the gap. CDR3 in amino acids: CSVEGGHPYGYTF. In DNA, the CDR3 is TGCAGCGTTGAAGGGGGACACCCCTATGGCTACACCTTC.

CDR3 loop: CASSFTSSGNTIYF. CDR3 nucleotides: TGTGCCAGTAGTTTCACGAGCTCTGGAAACACCATATATTTT. This chain uses TRBV19 with TRBJ1-3; unclear D gene. V gave up 5 bases and J gave up 0 bases, with 8 bases separating them. Germline CDR1 LNHDA, CDR2 SQIVND (reference sequence). The CDR3 has 14 amino acids. The whole variable domain, remainder taken from reference TRBV19 and TRBJ1-3, is DGGITQSPKYLFRKEGQNVTLSCEQNLNHDAMYWYRQDPGQGLRLIYYSQIVNDFQKGDIAEGYSVSREKKESFPLTVTSAQKNPTAFYLCASSFTSSGNTIYFGEGSWLTVV.

The CDR3 spells CASSPRAGDAGELFF. Here the CDR3 DNA reads TGTGCCAGCTCACCCCGGGCAGGGGATGCCGGGGAGCTGTTTTTT. This sequence joins TRBV18 and TRBJ2-2; perhaps TRBD1 as D (6 bases). This CDR3 comprises 15 residues. Trimming took off 3 bases at V and 6 bases at J, with 14 bases between the two ends. Germline V gives CDR1 KGHSH, CDR2 LQKENI.

The V call is TRBV28, the J call TRBJ1-5, with unresolved D. Germline loops: CDR1 MDHEN, CDR2 SYDVKM. Trimming shortened V by 3 bases and J by 7 bases, and 13 bases separated the two germline ends. The CDR3 is 14 residues long. DNA of the CDR3: TGTGCCAGCAGTTTGATCTGGGGAGGACAGCCCCAGCATTTT. Translation: CASSLIWGGQPQHF.

The chain is built from TRBV19 and TRBJ2-5, with 9 bases identical to TRBD1. Germline CDR1 reads LNHDA; CDR2 reads SQIVND (reference sequence). This CDR3 contains 13 residues. The junction had 2 bases not matched to a gene; V was cut back by 4 bases and J by 5 bases. This chain's CDR3 is CASSNDRGETQYF. CDR3 DNA sequence: TGTGCCAGTAGTAACGACAGGGGGGAGACCCAGTACTTC.

This rearrangement joins TRBV19 to TRBJ2-1; TRBD2 agrees at 8 bases. The CDR3 is made up of 16 amino acids. Germline trimming cut 7 bases from V and 0 bases from J; bases unmatched to any gene: 8. CDR1 is LNHDA, CDR2 SQIVND, per germline (reference sequence). CDR3 sequence reads: CASKRVTSVSYNEQFF. Here the CDR3 DNA reads TGTGCCAGTAAAAGGGTGACTAGCGTCTCCTACAATGAGCAGTTCTTC. Supplemented by reference TRBV19 and TRBJ2-1, the full variable domain reads DGGITQSPKYLFRKEGQNVTLSCEQNLNHDAMYWYRQDPGQGLRLIYYSQIVNDFQKGDIAEGYSVSREKKESFPLTVTSAQKNPTAFYLCASKRVTSVSYNEQFFGPGTRLTVL.

J is TRBJ1-1 and V is TRBV5-6, with 8 bases aligning to TRBD1. Trimming took 1 base from V and 6 from J; bases not matched to a gene: 11. The CDR3 totals 16 residues. The V gene's germline CDR1 is SGHDT and CDR2 YYEEEE. The CDR3 DNA reads TGTGCCAGCAGCTTGACGGCCGGACAGGGCATCGCTGAAGCTTTCTTT. Protein product: CASSLTAGQGIAEAFF.

In this sample, this clone turned up once. The chain links TRBV7-2 to TRBJ2-3; 14 bases agree with TRBD2. CDR3 length: 16 amino acids. V lost 5 bases, J lost 3 bases, and 4 bases stayed unmatched. The germline gives CDR1 SGHTA, CDR2 FQGNSA. The CDR3 region has the DNA TGTGCCAGCAGCCGCGGACTAGCGGGAGGAACAGATACGCAGTATTTT. It is translated as CASSRGLAGGTDTQYF. The full variable domain, its missing parts supplied by reference TRBV7-2 and TRBJ2-3, is GAGVSQSPSNKVTEKGKDVELRCDPISGHTALYWYRQSLGQGLEFLIYFQGNSAPDKSGLPSDRFSAERTGGSVSTLTIQRTQQEDSAVYLCASSRGLAGGTDTQYFGPGTRLTVL.

On this clone itself: The junction differs from germline at one of its ends, possibly a read error. The genes are TRBV20-1 and TRBJ2-7, with D tentatively TRBD1 (6 bases). CDR3 length: 8 residues. Germline assignment: CDR1 DFQATT and CDR2 SNEGSKA (reference sequence). The CDR3 sequence: CSARAGAF. CDR3 bases: TGCAGTGCTAGGGCAGGGGCCTTC.